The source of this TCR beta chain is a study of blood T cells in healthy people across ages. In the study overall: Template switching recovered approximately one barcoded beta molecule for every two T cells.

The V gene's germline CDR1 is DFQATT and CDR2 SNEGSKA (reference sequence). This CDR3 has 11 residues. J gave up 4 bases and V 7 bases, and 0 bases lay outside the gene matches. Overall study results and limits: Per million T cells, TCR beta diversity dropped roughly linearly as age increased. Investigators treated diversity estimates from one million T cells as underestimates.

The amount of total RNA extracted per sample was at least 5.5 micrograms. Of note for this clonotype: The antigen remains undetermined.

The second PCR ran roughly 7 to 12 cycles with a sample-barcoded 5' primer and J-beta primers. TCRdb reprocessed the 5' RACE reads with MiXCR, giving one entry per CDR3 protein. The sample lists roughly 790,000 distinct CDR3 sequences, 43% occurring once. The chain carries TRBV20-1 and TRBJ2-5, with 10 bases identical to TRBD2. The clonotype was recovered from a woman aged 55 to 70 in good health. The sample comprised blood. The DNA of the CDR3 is TGCAGTGTAGCGGGGGGAGAGACCCAGTACTTC. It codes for CSVAGGETQYF.